This T cell receptor beta chain came from a study of blood T cell repertoires in COVID-19. Germline V gene sequence: CDR1 KGHSH, CDR2 LQKENI. The CDR3 loop spans 14 amino acids. Trimming left V 0 bases short and J 9 bases short, with 9 bases between. The repertoire was sequenced with immunoSEQ multiplex PCR; TCRdb's copy has only in-frame clones and lacks some. The repertoire holds about 160,000 clones, with roughly 86% as singletons. The chain has TRBV18 and TRBJ1-6; no clear D gene. This clonotype was obtained from a man aged 40-49 years who had recovered from COVID-19. Sequenced sample: peripheral blood. The CDR3 loop is CASSPPYSGSPLHF. CDR3 coding DNA: TGTGCCAGCTCACCACCGTACAGTGGTTCACCCCTCCACTTT. Looking up the rest from reference TRBV18 and TRBJ1-6 gives the full variable domain: NAGVMQNPRHLVRRRGQEARLRCSPMKGHSHVYWYRQLPEEGLKFMVYLQKENIIDESGMPKERFSAEFPKEGPSILRIQQVVRGDSAAYFCASSPPYSGSPLHFGNGTRLTVT.